The entry below describes one T cell receptor beta chain. Its antigen is not known. The junction does not match germline at one end; this may be a read error. The source of the sample is a study of T cells in localized non-small cell lung cancer. The germline V gene has CDR1 SEHNR and CDR2 FQNEAQ (reference sequence). CDR3 length equals 13 residues. Study observations and caveats: The study found T cell clonality highest in uninvolved adjacent lung, above tumor. As only one tumor region underwent sequencing, heterogeneity remains possible. There were a median around 60 of the top 100 tumor clones appearing in adjacent lung.

Clones were read by immunoSEQ multiplex PCR, and TCRdb kept only the in-frame ones, dropping some. The data contain about 30,000 clones, approximately 94% of them seen just once; the ten biggest clones take up roughly 0.73%. The material sequenced was peripheral blood, taken before any cancer treatment. The clonotype was recovered from a woman aged 35-75 years with stage I lung adenocarcinoma. This chain connects TRBV7-9 to TRBJ2-5, with TRBD1 matching 7 bases. In DNA form, the CDR3 reads TGTGTCAGCAGCAAGACAGGGCAAGAGACCCAGTACTTC. Its protein product is CVSSKTGQETQYF. Supplemented by reference TRBV7-9 and TRBJ2-5, the full variable domain reads DTGVSQNPRHKITKRGQNVTFRCDPISEHNRLYWYRQTLGQGPEFLTYFQNEAQLEKSRLLSDRFSAERPKGSFSTLEIQRTEQGDSAMYLCVSSKTGQETQYFGPGTRLLVL.